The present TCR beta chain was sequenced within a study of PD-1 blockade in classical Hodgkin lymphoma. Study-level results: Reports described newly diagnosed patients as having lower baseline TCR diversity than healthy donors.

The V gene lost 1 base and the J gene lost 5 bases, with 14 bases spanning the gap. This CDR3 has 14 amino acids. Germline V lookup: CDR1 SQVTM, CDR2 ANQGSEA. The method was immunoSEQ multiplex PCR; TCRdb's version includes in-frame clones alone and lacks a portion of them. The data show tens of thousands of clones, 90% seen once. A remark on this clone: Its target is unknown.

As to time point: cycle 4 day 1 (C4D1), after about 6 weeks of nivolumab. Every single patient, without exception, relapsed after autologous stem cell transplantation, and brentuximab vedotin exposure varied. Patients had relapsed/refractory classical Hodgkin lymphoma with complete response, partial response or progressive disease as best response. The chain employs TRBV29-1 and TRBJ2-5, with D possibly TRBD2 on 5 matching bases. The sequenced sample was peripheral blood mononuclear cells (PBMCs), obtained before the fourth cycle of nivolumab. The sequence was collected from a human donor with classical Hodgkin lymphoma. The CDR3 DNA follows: TGCAGCGTTGAAGGGAGGAGGACGTGGGAGACCCAGTACTTC. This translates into CSVEGRRTWETQYF.